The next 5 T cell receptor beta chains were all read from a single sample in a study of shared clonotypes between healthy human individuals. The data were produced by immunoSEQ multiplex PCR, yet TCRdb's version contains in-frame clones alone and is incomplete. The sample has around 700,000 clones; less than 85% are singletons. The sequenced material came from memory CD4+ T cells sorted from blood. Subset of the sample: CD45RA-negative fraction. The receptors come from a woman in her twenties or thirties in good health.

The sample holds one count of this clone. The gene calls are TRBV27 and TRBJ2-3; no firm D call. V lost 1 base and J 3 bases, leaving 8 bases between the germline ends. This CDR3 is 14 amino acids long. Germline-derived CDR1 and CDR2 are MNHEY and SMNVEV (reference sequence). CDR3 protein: CASSLYWGTDTQYF. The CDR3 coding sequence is TGTGCCAGCAGTTTATACTGGGGAACAGATACGCAGTATTTT.

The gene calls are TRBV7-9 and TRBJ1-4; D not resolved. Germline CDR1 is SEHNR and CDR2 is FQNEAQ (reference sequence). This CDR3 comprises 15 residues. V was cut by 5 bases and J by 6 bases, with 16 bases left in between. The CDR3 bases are TGTGCCAGCAGCCCCACCCCACAGACCCATGAAAAACTGTTTTTT. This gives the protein CASSPTPQTHEKLFF. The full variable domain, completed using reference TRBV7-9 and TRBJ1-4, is DTGVSQNPRHKITKRGQNVTFRCDPISEHNRLYWYRQTLGQGPEFLTYFQNEAQLEKSRLLSDRFSAERPKGSFSTLEIQRTEQGDSAMYLCASSPTPQTHEKLFFGSGTQLSVL.

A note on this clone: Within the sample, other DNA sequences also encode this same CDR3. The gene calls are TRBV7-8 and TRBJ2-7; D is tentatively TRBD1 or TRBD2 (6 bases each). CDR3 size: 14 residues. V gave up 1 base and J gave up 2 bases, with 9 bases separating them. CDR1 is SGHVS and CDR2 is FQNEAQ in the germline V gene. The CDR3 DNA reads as TGTGCCAGCAGCTTAGAGGGGGGAGCCTACGAGCAGTACTTC. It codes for CASSLEGGAYEQYF.

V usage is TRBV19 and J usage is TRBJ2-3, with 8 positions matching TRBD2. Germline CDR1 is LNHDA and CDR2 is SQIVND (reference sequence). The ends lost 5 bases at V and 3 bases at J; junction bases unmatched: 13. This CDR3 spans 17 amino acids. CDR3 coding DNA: TGTGCCAGTAGTCCACGGGGAGCGGGAGATTTGACAGATACGCAGTATTTT. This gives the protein CASSPRGAGDLTDTQYF.

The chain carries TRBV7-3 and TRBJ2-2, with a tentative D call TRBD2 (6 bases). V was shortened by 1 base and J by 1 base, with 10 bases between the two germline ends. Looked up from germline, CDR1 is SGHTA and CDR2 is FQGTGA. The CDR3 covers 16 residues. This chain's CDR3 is CASSLSGSGNTGELFF. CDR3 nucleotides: TGTGCCAGCAGCTTAAGTGGTAGCGGGAACACCGGGGAGCTGTTTTTT.